Below, 12 T cell receptor beta chains from the same sample are listed, as sequenced in a study of CD8+ T cells in alopecia areata. Reverse transcribed after extraction, RNA yielded cDNA as the sequencing template. The assay was immunoSEQ multiplex PCR, and TCRdb's table has in-frame clones only and misses some. The sample yields 190,000 or so clones, roughly 60% seen once. Treatment here: oral pan-JAK inhibitor, 5-10 mg twice daily. The input for sequencing was CD4+ T cells sorted from blood, taken at week 24, from a patient treated with tofacitinib. Receptors were obtained from a human donor with alopecia areata.

This clone was seen only a few times. V gene TRBV2 combines with J gene TRBJ2-2, with D unresolved. The germline gives CDR1 SNHLY, CDR2 FYNNEI. The V end was cut by 6 bases, the J end by 0 bases, with 8 bases between. The CDR3 totals 14 residues. CDR3 sequence reads: CASSRFPNTGELFF. The CDR3 coding sequence is TGTGCCAGCAGCCGTTTCCCGAACACCGGGGAGCTGTTTTTT.

The chain uses TRBV19 and TRBJ2-2; D gene uncertain. This CDR3 is 14 amino acids long. The germline V gene encodes CDR1 LNHDA and CDR2 SQIVND (reference sequence). Trimming took 3 bases from V and 7 from J, leaving 12 bases between them. CDR3 loop: CASSMHRVDGELFF. In nucleotides, the CDR3 is TGTGCCAGTAGTATGCATAGGGTCGACGGGGAGCTGTTTTTT.

This clone occurred a few times. Other nucleotide sequences in the sample specify the same CDR3. The gene calls are TRBV29-1 and TRBJ1-1; D not resolved. CDR1 and CDR2 (germline): SQVTM, ANQGSEA. Trimming pared 7 bases from V and 4 bases from J, leaving 7 bases between. The CDR3 is made up of 10 amino acids. In nucleotides, the CDR3 is TGCAGCGGTTCTGGCACTGAAGCTTTCTTT. It specifies CSGSGTEAFF.

The chain recombines TRBV2 with TRBJ2-7; 13 positions match TRBD2. The CDR3 sequence is 14 residues long. The V segment lost 5 bases and the J segment 6 bases; nucleotides outside the gene matches: 4. Looked up from germline, CDR1 is SNHLY and CDR2 is FYNNEI. The CDR3, as DNA: TGTGCCAGCAGTCGACTAGCGGGAGGAGGCGAGCAGTACTTC. As protein: CASSRLAGGGEQYF.

This clone was recorded a few times. This chain connects TRBV28 to TRBJ2-2; the D gene could be TRBD1 or TRBD2 (5 bases each). CDR3 length: 16 amino acids. Looked up from germline, CDR1 is MDHEN and CDR2 is SYDVKM. Trimming took 6 bases from V and 2 from J, leaving 16 bases between them. The CDR3 protein is CASSPRGRGNTGELFF. The CDR3 region has the DNA TGTGCCAGCAGCCCTCGGGGACGGGGAAACACCGGGGAGCTGTTTTTT.

This chain uses TRBV5-1 with TRBJ2-3, with 7 bases that match TRBD1. The CDR3 consists of 14 residues. The ends lost 3 bases at V and 6 bases at J; junction bases unmatched: 7. Germline CDR1 reads SGHRS; CDR2 reads YFSETQ. The chain's CDR3 is CASSSQGIGDTQYF. CDR3 nucleotide sequence: TGCGCCAGCAGCTCACAGGGGATAGGGGATACGCAGTATTTT.

This clone was seen more than once but under ten times. This chain joins TRBV6-5 and TRBJ2-3; 12 bases map to TRBD2. This CDR3 contains 13 residues. With 9 bases clipped from V and 4 bases from J, the junction kept 2 bases outside the gene matches. CDR1 is MNHEY, CDR2 SVGAGI, per germline. The chain's CDR3 is CASRTSGADTQYF. CDR3 nucleotides: TGTGCCAGTAGGACTAGCGGGGCAGATACGCAGTATTTT.

The chain carries TRBV12-2 and TRBJ2-1; the table assigns TRBD2, which was not confirmed against the DNA. TRBV12-2 is labeled a pseudogene. The CDR3 covers 15 residues. CDR3 in amino acids: CASRTPSGSRNEQFF. Written as DNA, the CDR3 is TGTGCAAGTCGCACCCCTAGCGGGAGTAGGAATGAGCAGTTCTTC.

V and J are TRBV6-6 and TRBJ1-6; 7 nucleotides agree with TRBD1. This CDR3 spans 15 amino acids. Germline V gene sequence: CDR1 MNHNY, CDR2 SVGAGI (reference sequence). The ends lost 4 bases at V and 5 bases at J; junction bases unmatched: 5. CDR3 DNA sequence: TGTGCCAGCAGTTTCGGGACAGCGCATAATTCACCCCTCCACTTT. It translates to CASSFGTAHNSPLHF.

The genes are TRBV25-1 and TRBJ2-6; TRBD1 matches 7 bases. V was clipped by 6 bases and J by 9 bases; unmatched bases: 11. CDR1 MGHDK and CDR2 SYGVNS come from the germline V gene. The CDR3 extends over 15 amino acids. The CDR3 here is CASRDTGTALNVLTF. DNA of the CDR3: TGTGCCAGCAGGGATACCGGGACAGCCCTCAACGTCCTGACTTTC.

The chain combines TRBV5-6 with TRBJ2-5, with D perhaps given as TRBD1 or TRBD2 (5 bases each). V lost 4 bases to trimming and J lost 4 bases, with 14 bases between them. Germline CDR1 and CDR2: SGHDT and YYEEEE. The CDR3 runs 14 residues. The CDR3 coding sequence is TGTGCCAGCAGCGGGAGACAGTTGGGAGAGACCCAGTACTTC. As protein: CASSGRQLGETQYF.

The V and J genes are TRBV9 and TRBJ1-3, with D possibly TRBD1 on 6 matching bases. The germline V gene has CDR1 SGDLS and CDR2 YYNGEE. This CDR3 has 14 residues. V was clipped by 3 bases and J by 4 bases, with 11 bases between them. CDR3 sequence (DNA): TGTGCCAGCAGCGCCGGGACACCCGGAAACACCATATATTTT. Its translation: CASSAGTPGNTIYF.